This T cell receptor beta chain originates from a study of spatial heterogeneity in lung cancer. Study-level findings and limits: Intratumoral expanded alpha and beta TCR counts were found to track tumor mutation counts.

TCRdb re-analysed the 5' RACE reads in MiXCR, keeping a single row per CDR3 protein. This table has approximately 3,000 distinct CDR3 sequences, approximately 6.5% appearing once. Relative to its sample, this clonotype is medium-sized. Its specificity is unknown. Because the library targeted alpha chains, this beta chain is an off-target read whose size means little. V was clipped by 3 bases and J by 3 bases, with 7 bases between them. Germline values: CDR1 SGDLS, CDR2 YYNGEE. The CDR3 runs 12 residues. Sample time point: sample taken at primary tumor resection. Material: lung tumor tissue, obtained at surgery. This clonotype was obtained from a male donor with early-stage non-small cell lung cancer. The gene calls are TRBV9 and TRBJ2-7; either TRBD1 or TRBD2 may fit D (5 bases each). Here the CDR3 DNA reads TGTGCCAGCAGCGGGGACGGCTACGAGCAGTACTTC. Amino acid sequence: CASSGDGYEQYF.